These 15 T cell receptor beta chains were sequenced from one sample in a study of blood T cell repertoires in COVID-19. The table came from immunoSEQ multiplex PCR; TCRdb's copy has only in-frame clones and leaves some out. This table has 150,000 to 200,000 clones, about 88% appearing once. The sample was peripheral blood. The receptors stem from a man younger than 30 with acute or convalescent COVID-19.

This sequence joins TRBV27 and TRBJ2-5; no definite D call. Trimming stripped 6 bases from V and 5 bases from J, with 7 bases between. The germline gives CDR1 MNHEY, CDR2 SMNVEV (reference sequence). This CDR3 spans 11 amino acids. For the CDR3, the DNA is TGTGCCAGCAGCGACTCGGAGACCCAGTACTTC. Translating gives CASSDSETQYF.

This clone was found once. CDR3 DNA: TGTGCCAGAAGTCATCCCCACTCGGGGACAGGGGGCCCGGGGACCGGGGAGCTGTTTTTT. Translated: CARSHPHSGTGGPGTGELFF. The chain uses TRBV5-3 and TRBJ2-2; 12 bases are shared with TRBD1. TRBV5-3 is an open reading frame, and its role is uncertain. V lost 5 bases to trimming and J lost 5 bases; unmatched junction nucleotides: 19. The CDR3 has 20 amino acids.

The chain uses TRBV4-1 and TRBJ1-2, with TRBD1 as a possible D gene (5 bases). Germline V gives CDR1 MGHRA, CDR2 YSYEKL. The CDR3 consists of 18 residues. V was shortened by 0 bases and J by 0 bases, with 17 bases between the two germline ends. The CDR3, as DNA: TGCGCCAGCAGCCAAGATTCAGGGCAGGGTCGGGCTAACTATGGCTACACCTTC. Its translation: CASSQDSGQGRANYGYTF.

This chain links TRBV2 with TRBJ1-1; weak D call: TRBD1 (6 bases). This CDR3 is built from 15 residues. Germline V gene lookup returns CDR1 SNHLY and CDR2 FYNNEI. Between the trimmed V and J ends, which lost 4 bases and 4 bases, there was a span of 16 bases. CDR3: CASSGRGGESTEAFF. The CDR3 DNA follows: TGTGCCAGCAGTGGAAGGGGGGGAGAGAGCACTGAAGCTTTCTTT.

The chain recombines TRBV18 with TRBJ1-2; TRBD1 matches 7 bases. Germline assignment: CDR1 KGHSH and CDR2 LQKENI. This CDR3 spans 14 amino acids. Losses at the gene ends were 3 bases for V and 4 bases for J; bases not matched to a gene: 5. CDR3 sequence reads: CASSPGQPSYGYTF. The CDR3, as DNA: TGTGCCAGCTCACCGGGACAGCCATCCTATGGCTACACCTTC.

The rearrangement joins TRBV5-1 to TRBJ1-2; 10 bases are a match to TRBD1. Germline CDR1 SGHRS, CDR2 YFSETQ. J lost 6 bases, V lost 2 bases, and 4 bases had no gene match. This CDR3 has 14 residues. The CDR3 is CASSFRQGADGYTF. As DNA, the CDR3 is TGCGCCAGCAGCTTCCGACAGGGGGCGGATGGCTACACCTTC.

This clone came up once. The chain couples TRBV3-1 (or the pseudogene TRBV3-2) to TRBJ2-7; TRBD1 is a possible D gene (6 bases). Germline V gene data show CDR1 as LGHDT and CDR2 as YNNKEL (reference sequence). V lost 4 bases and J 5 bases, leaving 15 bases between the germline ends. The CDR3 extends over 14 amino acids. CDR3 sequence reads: CASSRKQGYNEQYF. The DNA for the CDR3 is TGTGCCAGCAGCCGGAAACAGGGTTACAACGAGCAGTACTTC.

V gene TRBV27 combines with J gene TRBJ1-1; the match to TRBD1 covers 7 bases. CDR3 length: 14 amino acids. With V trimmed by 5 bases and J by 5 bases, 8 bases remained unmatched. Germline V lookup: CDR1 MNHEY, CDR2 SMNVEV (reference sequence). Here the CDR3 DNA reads TGTGCCAGCAGTGACCTGACAGGGCGGACTGAAGCTTTCTTT. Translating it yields CASSDLTGRTEAFF.

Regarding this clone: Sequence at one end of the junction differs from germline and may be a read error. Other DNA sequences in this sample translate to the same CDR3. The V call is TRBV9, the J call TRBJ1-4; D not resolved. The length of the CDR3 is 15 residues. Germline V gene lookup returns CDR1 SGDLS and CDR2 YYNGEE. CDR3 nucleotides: TGCGCCAGCAGCGTAGGTAAGGCGCCGGGAGAAAAACTGTTTTTT. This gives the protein CASSVGKAPGEKLFF.

Written as DNA, the CDR3 is TGTGCCAGCAGCCAAGAAGTGAGACTGGACAGGGGCCGCTATGGCTACACCTTC. Translation: CASSQEVRLDRGRYGYTF. The V gene is TRBV14, the J gene TRBJ1-2; the match to TRBD1 covers 9 bases. Germline V gene data show CDR1 as SGHDN and CDR2 as FVKESK. V gave up 0 bases and J gave up 4 bases; unmatched junction bases: 12. The CDR3 totals 18 residues.

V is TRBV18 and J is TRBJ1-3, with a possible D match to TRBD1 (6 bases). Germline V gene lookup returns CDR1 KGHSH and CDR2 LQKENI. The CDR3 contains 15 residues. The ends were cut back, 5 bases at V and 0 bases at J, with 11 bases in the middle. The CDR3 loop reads CASSNSGDSGNTIYF. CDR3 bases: TGTGCCAGCTCAAATTCAGGGGACTCTGGAAACACCATATATTTT.

CDR3 amino acids: CASSPYVGGGSPLHF. The CDR3 DNA reads as TGTGCCAGTAGTCCCTACGTCGGGGGAGGTTCACCCCTCCACTTT. The chain uses TRBV19 and TRBJ1-6, with D perhaps matching TRBD1 (5 bases). V was pared by 5 bases and J by 9 bases, with 17 bases between. This CDR3 spans 15 amino acids. CDR1 is LNHDA, CDR2 SQIVND, per germline (reference sequence).

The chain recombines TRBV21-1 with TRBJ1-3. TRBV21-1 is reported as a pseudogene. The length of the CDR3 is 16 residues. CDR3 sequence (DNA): TGTGCCAGCAGCAAAATGGGGGGGATTTCTGGAAACACCATATATTTT. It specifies CASSKMGGISGNTIYF.

This CDR3 reads CASSRGTDNYGYTF. The CDR3, as DNA: TGTGCCAGCTCCCGCGGGACAGACAACTATGGCTACACCTTC. J is TRBJ1-2 and V is TRBV18; 7 bases line up with TRBD1. This CDR3 region has 14 residues. After removal of 6 bases from V and 2 bases from J, the junction contained 6 bases not matched to a gene. Germline-derived CDR1 and CDR2 are KGHSH and LQKENI.

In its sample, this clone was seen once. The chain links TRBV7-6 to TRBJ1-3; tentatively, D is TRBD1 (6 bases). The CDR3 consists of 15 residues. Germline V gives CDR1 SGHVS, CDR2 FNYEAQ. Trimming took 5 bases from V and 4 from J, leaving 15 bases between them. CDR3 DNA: TGTGCCAGCAGCCAGTCCGGGACACCGGGAAACACCATATATTTT. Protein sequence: CASSQSGTPGNTIYF.